This T cell receptor (beta chain) originates from a study of T cell responses to AZD1222 COVID-19 vaccine. With V trimmed by 0 bases and J by 7 bases, 3 bases remained unmatched. The CDR3 is 14 amino acids. Germline V gives CDR1 LGHNA, CDR2 YSLEER. The protocol was immunoSEQ multiplex PCR, while the TCRdb copy is restricted to in-frame clones and leaves out a portion. This sample has tens of thousands of clones, with approximately 90% found just once. This chain uses TRBV4-3 with TRBJ1-2, with 9 bases that match TRBD1. The sequence came from an adult in good health. This material consisted of peripheral blood, taken on day 0 of AZD1222 vaccination. The CDR3 here is CASSQETGGSGYTF. The CDR3 region has the DNA TGCGCCAGCAGCCAAGAGACAGGGGGATCTGGCTACACCTTC.